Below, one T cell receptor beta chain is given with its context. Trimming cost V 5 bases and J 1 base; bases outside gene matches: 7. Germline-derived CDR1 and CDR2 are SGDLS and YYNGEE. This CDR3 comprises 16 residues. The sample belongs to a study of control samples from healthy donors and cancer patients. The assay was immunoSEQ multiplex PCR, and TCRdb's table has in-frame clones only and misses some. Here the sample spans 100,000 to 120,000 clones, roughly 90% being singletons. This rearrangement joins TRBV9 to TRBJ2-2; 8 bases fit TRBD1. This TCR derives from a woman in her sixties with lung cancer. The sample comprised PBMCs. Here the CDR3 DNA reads TGTGCCAGCAGTTTGCAGGGGGCCCTGAACACCGGGGAGCTGTTTTTT. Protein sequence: CASSLQGALNTGELFF. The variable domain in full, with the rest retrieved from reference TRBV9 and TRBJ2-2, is DSGVTQTPKHLITATGQRVTLRCSPRSGDLSVYWYQQSLDQGLQFLIQYYNGEERAKGNILERFSAQQFPDLHSELNLSSLELGDSALYFCASSLQGALNTGELFFGEGSRLTVL.